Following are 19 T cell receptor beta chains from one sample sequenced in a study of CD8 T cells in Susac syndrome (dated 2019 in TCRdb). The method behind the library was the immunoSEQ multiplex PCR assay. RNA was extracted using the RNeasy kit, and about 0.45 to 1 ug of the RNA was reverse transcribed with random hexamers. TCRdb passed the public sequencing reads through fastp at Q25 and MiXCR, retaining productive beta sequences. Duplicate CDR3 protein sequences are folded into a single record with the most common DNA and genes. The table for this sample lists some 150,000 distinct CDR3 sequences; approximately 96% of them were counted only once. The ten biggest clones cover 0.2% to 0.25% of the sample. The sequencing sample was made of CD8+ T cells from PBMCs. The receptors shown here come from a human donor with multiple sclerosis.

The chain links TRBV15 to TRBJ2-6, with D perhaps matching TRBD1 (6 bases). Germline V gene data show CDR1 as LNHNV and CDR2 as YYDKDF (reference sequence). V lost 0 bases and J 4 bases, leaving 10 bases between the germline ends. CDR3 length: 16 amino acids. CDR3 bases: TGTGCCACCAGCAGAGATCAGGGGAACGGGGCCAACGTCCTGACTTTC. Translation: CATSRDQGNGANVLTF.

The CDR3 bases are TGTGCCAGCACTCACCGCCGGGGGAATTCACCCCTCCACTTT. Translating it yields CASTHRRGNSPLHF. J is TRBJ1-6 and V is TRBV27, with a weak D call TRBD1 (5 bases). The V end lost 7 bases, the J end lost 7 bases, and 14 bases lay between the germline ends. This CDR3 is 14 amino acids long. The germline CDR1 and CDR2 sequences are MNHEY and SMNVEV (reference sequence).

The chain's CDR3 is CASSQWTGEQPQHF. CDR3 in DNA: TGTGCCAGCAGTCAGTGGACAGGGGAACAGCCCCAGCATTTT. The gene calls are TRBV27 and TRBJ1-5, with 9 bases fitting TRBD1. The CDR3 has 14 residues. Per the germline V gene, CDR1 is MNHEY and CDR2 is SMNVEV (reference sequence). After removal of 5 bases from V and 7 bases from J, the junction contained 6 bases not matched to a gene.

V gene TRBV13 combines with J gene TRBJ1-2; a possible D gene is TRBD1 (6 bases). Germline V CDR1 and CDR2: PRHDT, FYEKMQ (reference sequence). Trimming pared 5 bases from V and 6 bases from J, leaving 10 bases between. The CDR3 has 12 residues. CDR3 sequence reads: CASSPDRNGYTF. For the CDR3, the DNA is TGTGCCAGCAGCCCCGACAGGAATGGCTACACCTTC.

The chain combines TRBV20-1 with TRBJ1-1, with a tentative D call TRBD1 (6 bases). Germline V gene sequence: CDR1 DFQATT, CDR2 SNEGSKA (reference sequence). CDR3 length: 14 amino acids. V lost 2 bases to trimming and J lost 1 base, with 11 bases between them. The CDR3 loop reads CSARWGGRNTEAFF. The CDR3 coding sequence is TGCAGTGCTAGATGGGGGGGCAGGAACACTGAAGCTTTCTTT.

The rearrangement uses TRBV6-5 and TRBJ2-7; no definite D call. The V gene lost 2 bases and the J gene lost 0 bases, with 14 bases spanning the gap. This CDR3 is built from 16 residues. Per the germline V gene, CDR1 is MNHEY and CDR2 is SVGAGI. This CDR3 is CASSYGAIGHSYEQYF. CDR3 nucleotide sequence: TGTGCCAGCAGTTACGGAGCCATCGGGCACTCCTACGAGCAGTACTTC.

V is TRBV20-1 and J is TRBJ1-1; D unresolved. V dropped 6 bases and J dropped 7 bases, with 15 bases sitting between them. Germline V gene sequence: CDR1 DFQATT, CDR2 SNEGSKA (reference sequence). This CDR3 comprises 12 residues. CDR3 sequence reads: CSAVQNTDEAFF. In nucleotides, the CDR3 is TGCAGTGCCGTGCAAAACACTGATGAAGCTTTCTTT.

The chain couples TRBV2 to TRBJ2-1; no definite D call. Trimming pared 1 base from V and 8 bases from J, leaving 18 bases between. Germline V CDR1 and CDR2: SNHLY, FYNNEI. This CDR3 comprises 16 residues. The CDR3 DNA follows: TGTGCCAGCAGTGAAGGATTCGTGGGATCTCTCGATGAGCAGTTCTTC. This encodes CASSEGFVGSLDEQFF.

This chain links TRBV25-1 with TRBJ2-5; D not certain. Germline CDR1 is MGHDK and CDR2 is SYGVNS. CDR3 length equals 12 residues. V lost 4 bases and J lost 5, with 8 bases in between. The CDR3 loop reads CASSGDVETQYF. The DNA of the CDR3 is TGTGCCAGCAGTGGGGATGTGGAGACCCAGTACTTC.

The chain's CDR3 is CSAGEGQPREQYF. CDR3 DNA: TGCAGTGCTGGTGAGGGACAGCCCAGGGAGCAGTACTTC. The rearrangement links TRBV20-1 to TRBJ2-7, with 7 nucleotides matching TRBD1. Germline V gene data show CDR1 as DFQATT and CDR2 as SNEGSKA (reference sequence). Unmatched junction bases numbered 11, after V lost 5 bases and J lost 7 bases. This CDR3 comprises 13 residues.

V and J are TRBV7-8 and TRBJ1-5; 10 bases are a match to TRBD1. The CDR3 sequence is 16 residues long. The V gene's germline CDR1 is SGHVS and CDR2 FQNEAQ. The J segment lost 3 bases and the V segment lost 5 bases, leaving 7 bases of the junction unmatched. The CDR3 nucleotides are TGTGCCAGCAGCCTACCGGGACAGGGGTCCAATCAGCCCCAGCATTTT. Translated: CASSLPGQGSNQPQHF.

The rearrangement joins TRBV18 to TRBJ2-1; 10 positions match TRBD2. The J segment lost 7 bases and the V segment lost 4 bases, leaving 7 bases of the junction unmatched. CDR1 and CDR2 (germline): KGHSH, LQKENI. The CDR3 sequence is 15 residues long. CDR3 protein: CASSRSGGAKNEQFF. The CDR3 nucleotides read TGTGCCAGCTCACGAAGCGGGGGGGCGAAAAATGAGCAGTTCTTC.

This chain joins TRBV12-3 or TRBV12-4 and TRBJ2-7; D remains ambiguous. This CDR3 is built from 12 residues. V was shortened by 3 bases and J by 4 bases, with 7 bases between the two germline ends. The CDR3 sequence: CASSLAAYEQYF. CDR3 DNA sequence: TGTGCCAGCAGTTTGGCCGCGTACGAGCAGTACTTC.

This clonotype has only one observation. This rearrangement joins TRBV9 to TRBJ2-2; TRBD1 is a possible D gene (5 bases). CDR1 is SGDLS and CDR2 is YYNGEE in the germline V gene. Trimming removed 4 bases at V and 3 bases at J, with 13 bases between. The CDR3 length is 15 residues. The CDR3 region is CASSTTARDTGELFF. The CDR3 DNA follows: TGTGCCAGCAGCACTACGGCCAGGGACACCGGGGAGCTGTTTTTT.

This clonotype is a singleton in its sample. CDR3 DNA: TGCAGCGTTGAAATCTTAGGGAACACCGGGGAGCTGTTTTTT. Its translation: CSVEILGNTGELFF. The rearrangement joins TRBV29-1 to TRBJ2-2; D is uncertain. This CDR3 is 14 amino acids long. Between the trimmed V and J ends, which lost 2 bases and 1 base, there was a span of 8 bases. Germline loops: CDR1 SQVTM, CDR2 ANQGSEA.

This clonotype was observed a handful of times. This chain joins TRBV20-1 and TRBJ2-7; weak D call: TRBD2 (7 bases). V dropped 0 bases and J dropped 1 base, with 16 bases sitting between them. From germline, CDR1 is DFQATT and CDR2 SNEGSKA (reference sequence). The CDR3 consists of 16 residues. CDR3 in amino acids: CSARDGGGGRSYEQYF. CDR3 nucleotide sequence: TGCAGTGCTAGAGATGGGGGCGGGGGTCGATCCTACGAGCAGTACTTC.

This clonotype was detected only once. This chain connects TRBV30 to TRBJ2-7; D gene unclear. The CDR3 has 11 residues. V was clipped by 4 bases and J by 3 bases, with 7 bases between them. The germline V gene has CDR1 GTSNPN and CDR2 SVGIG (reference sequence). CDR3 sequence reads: CAWNAGYEQYF. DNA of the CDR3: TGTGCCTGGAACGCTGGCTACGAGCAGTACTTC.

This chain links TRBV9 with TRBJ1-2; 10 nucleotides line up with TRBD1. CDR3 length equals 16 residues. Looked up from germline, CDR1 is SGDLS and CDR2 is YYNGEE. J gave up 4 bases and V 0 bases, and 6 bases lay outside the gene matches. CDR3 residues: CASSVAGTGASYGYTF. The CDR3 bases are TGTGCCAGCAGCGTAGCCGGGACAGGGGCTAGCTATGGCTACACCTTC.

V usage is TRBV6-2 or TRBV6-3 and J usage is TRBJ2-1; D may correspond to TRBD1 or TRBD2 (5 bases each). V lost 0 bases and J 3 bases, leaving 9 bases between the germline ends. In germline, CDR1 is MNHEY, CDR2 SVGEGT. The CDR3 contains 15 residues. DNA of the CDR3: TGTGCCAGCAGTTACTCGCCAGGGAGCTACAATGAGCAGTTCTTC. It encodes CASSYSPGSYNEQFF.